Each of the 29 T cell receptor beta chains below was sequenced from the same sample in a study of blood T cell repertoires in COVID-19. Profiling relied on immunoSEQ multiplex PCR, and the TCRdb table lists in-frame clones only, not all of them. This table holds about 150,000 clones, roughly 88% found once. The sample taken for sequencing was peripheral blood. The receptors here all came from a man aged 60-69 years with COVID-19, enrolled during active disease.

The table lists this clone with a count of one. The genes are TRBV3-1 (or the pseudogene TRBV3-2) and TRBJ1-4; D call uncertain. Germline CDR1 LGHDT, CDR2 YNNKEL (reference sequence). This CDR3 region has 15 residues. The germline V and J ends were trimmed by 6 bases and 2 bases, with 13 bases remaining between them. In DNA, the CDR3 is TGTGCCAGCAGTTCACTAGGGTGGACTAATGAAAAACTGTTTTTT. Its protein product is CASSSLGWTNEKLFF.

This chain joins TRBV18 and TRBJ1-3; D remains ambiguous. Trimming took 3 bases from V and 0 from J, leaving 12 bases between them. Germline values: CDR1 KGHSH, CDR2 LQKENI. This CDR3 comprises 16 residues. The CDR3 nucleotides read TGTGCCAGCTCACCCCCCGAGGTGGTCTCTGGAAACACCATATATTTT. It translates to CASSPPEVVSGNTIYF.

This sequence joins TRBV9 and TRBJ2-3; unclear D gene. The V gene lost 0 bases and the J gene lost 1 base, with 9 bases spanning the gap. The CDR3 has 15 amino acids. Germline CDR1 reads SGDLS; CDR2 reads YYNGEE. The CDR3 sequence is CASSVGGERTDTQYF. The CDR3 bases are TGTGCCAGCAGCGTAGGAGGAGAGCGCACAGATACGCAGTATTTT.

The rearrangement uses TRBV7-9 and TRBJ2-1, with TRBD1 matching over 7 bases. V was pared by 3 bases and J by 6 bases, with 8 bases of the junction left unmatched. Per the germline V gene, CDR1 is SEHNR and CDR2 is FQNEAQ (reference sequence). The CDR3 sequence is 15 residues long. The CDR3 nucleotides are TGTGCCAGCAGCTTTGCAGGGTCAGGGGGCAATGAGCAGTTCTTC. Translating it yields CASSFAGSGGNEQFF.

CDR3 coding DNA: TGTGCCAGCAGCCCGACAGGCCGGAACACTGAAGCTTTCTTT. Protein product: CASSPTGRNTEAFF. The V call is TRBV3-1 (or the pseudogene TRBV3-2), the J call TRBJ1-1; tentatively, D is TRBD1 (6 bases). Germline V gene lookup returns CDR1 LGHDT and CDR2 YNNKEL (reference sequence). CDR3 size: 14 residues. Deletions cut 4 bases from V and 1 base from J, with 10 bases between.

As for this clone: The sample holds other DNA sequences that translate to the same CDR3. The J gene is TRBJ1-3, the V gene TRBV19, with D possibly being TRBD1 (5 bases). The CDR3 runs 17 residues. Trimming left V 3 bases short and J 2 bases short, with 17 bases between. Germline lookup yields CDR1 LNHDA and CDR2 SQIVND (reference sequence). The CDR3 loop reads CASSMKGGAKPGNTIYF. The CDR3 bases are TGTGCCAGTAGTATGAAAGGTGGGGCCAAACCTGGAAACACCATATATTTT. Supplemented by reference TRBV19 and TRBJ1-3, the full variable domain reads DGGITQSPKYLFRKEGQNVTLSCEQNLNHDAMYWYRQDPGQGLRLIYYSQIVNDFQKGDIAEGYSVSREKKESFPLTVTSAQKNPTAFYLCASSMKGGAKPGNTIYFGEGSWLTVV.

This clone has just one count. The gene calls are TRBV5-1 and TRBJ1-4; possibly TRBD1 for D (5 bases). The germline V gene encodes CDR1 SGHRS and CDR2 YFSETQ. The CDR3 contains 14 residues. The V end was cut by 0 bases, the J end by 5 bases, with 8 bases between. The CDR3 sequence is CASSLGQLNEKLFF. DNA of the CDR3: TGCGCCAGCAGCTTGGGACAGTTGAATGAAAAACTGTTTTTT.

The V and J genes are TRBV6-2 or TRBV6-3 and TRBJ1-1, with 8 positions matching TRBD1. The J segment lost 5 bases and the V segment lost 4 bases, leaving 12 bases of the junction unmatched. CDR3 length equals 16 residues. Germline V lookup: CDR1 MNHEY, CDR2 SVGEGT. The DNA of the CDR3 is TGTGCCAGCAGTTCCGTCCCGGGACAGGTTGGGACTGAAGCTTTCTTT. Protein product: CASSSVPGQVGTEAFF.

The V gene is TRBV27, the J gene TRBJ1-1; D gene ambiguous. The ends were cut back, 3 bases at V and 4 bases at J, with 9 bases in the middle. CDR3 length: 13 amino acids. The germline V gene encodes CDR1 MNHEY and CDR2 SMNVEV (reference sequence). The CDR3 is CASSFQVSTEAFF. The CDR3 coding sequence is TGTGCCAGCAGTTTTCAGGTTAGCACTGAAGCTTTCTTT.

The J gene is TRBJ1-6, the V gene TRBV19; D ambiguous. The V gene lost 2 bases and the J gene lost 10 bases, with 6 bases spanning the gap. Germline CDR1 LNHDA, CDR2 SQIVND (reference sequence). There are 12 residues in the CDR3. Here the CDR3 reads CASSIIGSPLHF. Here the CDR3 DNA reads TGTGCCAGTAGTATAATCGGGTCACCCCTCCACTTT. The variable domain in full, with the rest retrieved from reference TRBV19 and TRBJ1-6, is DGGITQSPKYLFRKEGQNVTLSCEQNLNHDAMYWYRQDPGQGLRLIYYSQIVNDFQKGDIAEGYSVSREKKESFPLTVTSAQKNPTAFYLCASSIIGSPLHFGNGTRLTVT.

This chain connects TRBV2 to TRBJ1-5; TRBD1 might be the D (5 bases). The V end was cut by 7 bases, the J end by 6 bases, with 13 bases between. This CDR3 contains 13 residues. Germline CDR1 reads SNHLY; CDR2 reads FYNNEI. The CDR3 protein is CASTPGGVQPQHF. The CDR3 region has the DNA TGTGCCAGCACCCCTGGGGGGGTTCAGCCCCAGCATTTT. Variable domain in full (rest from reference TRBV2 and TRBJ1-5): EPEVTQTPSHQVTQMGQEVILRCVPISNHLYFYWYRQILGQKVEFLVSFYNNEISEKSEIFDDQFSVERPDGSNFTLKIRSTKLEDSAMYFCASTPGGVQPQHFGDGTRLSIL.

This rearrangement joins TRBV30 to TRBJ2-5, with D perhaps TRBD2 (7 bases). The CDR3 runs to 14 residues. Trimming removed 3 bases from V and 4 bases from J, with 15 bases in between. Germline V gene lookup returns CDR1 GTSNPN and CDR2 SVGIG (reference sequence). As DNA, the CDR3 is TGTGCCTGGAGCGTTGGAGGGGGGGGAGAGACCCAGTACTTC. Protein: CAWSVGGGGETQYF.

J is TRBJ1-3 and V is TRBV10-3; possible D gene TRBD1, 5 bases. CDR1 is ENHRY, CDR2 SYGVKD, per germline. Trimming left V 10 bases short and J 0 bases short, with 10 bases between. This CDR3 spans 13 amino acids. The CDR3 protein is CATTGYSGNTIYF. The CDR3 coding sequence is TGTGCCACCACAGGTTACTCTGGAAACACCATATATTTT.

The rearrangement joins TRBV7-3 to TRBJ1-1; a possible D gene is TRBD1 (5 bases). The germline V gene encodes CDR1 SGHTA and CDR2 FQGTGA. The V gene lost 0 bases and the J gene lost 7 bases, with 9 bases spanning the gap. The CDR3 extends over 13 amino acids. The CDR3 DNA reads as TGTGCCAGCAGCTTAACCCAAACAGGTGAAGCTTTCTTT. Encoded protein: CASSLTQTGEAFF.

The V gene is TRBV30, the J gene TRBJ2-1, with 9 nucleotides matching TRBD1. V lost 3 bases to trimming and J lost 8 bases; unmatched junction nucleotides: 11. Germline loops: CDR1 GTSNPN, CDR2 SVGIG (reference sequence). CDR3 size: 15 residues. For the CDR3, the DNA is TGTGCCTGGAGAACAGGGGGCGCAAAAGGGCATGAGCAGTTCTTC. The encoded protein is CAWRTGGAKGHEQFF.

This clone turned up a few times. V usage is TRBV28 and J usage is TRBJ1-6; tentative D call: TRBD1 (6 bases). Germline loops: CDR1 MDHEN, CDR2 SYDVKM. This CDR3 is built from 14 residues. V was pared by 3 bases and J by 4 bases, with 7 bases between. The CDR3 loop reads CASSFQGYNSPLHF. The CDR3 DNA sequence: TGTGCCAGCAGTTTTCAGGGGTATAATTCACCCCTCCACTTT. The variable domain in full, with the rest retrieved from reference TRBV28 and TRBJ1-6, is DVKVTQSSRYLVKRTGEKVFLECVQDMDHENMFWYRQDPGLGLRLIYFSYDVKMKEKGDIPEGYSVSREKKERFSLILESASTNQTSMYLCASSFQGYNSPLHFGNGTRLTVT.

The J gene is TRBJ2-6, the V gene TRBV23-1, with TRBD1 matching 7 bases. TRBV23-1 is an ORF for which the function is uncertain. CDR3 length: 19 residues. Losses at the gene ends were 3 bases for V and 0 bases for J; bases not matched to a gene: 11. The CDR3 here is CASSHNRQGTLSGANVLTF. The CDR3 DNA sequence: TGCGCCAGCAGTCATAATCGACAGGGTACTCTCTCTGGGGCCAACGTCCTGACTTTC.

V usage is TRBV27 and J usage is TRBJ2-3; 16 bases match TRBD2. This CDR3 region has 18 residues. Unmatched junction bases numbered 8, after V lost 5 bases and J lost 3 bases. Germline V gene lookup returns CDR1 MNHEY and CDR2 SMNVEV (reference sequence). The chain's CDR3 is CASSEPGLAGGPTDTQYF. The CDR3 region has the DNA TGTGCCAGCAGTGAACCGGGACTAGCGGGGGGGCCAACAGATACGCAGTATTTT.

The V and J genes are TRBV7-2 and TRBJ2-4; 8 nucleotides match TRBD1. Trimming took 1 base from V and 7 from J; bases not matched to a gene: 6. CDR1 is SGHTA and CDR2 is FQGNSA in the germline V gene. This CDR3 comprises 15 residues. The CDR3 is CASSLGPQGANIQYF. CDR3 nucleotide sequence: TGTGCCAGCAGCTTAGGCCCCCAGGGGGCGAACATTCAGTACTTC.

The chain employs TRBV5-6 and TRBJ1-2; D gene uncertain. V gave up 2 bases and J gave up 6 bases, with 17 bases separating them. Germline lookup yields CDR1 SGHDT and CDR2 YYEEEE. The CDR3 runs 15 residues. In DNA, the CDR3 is TGTGCCAGCAGCTTCACGGGTCCCTCCCTGGATGGCTACACCTTC. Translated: CASSFTGPSLDGYTF.

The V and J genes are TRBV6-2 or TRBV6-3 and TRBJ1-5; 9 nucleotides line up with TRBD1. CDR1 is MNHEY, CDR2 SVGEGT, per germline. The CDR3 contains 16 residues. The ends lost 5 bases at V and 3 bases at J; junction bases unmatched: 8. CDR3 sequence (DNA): TGTGCCAGCAGTGCAGACAGGGGGGTCGTCAATCAGCCCCAGCATTTT. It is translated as CASSADRGVVNQPQHF.

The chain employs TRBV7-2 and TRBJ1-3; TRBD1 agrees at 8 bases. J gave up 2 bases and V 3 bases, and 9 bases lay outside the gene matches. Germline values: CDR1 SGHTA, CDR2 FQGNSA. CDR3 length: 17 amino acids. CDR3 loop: CASSFGRAGGAGNTIYF. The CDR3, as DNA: TGTGCCAGCAGCTTTGGCCGGGCAGGGGGCGCTGGAAACACCATATATTTT.

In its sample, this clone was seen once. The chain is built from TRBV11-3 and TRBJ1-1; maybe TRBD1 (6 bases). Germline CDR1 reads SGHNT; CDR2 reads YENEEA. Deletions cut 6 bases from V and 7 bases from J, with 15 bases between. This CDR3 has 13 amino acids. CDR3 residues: CASRKDGGLEAFF. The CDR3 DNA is TGTGCCAGCAGAAAAGATGGGGGCCTTGAAGCTTTCTTT.

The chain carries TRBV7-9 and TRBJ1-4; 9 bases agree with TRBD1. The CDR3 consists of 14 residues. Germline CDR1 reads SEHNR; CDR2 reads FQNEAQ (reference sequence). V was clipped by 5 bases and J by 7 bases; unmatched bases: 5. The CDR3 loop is CASSVPGQGEKLFF. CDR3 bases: TGTGCCAGCAGCGTCCCGGGACAGGGTGAAAAACTGTTTTTT.

CDR3 sequence reads: CASSIMASGGVYNEQFF. CDR3 nucleotides: TGTGCCAGTAGTATAATGGCTAGCGGGGGGGTATATAATGAGCAGTTCTTC. V is TRBV19 and J is TRBJ2-1; TRBD2 matches 12 bases. V lost 2 bases to trimming and J lost 7 bases; unmatched junction nucleotides: 9. The CDR3 loop spans 17 amino acids. Germline V gene sequence: CDR1 LNHDA, CDR2 SQIVND (reference sequence).

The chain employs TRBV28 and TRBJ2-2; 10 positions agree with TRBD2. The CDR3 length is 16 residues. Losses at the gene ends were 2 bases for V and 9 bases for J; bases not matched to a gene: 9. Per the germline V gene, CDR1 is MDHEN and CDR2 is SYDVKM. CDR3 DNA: TGTGCCAGCAGTTTACGGTACAGCGGGGGGGCCAGGGAGCTGTTTTTT. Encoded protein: CASSLRYSGGARELFF.

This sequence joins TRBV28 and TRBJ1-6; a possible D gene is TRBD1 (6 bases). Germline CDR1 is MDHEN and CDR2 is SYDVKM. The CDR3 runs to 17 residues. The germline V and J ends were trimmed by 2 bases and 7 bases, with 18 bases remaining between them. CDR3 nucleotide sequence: TGTGCCAGCAGTTTAAGGCTACAGGGTCTGGGCAATTCACCCCTCCACTTT. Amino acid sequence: CASSLRLQGLGNSPLHF.

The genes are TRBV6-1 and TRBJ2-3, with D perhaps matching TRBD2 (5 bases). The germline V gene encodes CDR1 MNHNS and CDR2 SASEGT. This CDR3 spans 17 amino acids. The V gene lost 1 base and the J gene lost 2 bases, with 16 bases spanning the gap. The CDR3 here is CASSEGRRPQFTDTQYF. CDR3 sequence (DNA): TGTGCCAGCAGTGAAGGACGGAGGCCCCAATTCACAGATACGCAGTATTTT.

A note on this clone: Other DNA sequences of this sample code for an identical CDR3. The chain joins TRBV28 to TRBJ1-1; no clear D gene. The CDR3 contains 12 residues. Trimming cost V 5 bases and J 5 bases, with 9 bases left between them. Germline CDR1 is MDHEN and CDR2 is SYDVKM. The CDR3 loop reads CASSLRGTEAFF. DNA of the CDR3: TGTGCCAGCAGTCTTCGGGGTACTGAAGCTTTCTTT. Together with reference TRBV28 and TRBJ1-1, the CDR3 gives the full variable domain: DVKVTQSSRYLVKRTGEKVFLECVQDMDHENMFWYRQDPGLGLRLIYFSYDVKMKEKGDIPEGYSVSREKKERFSLILESASTNQTSMYLCASSLRGTEAFFGQGTRLTVV.